The 23 T cell receptor beta chains presented below share a single source sample, sequenced in a study of blood T cell repertoires in COVID-19. Produced via immunoSEQ multiplex PCR; TCRdb's table is partial and in-frame only. The sample has about 140,000 clones, more than 75% seen once. The source material was peripheral blood. The source is a human donor with acute or convalescent COVID-19. The donor label of this sample is uncertain.

The genes are TRBV25-1 and TRBJ2-3; 7 nucleotides align to TRBD2. The CDR3 is 15 residues long. Germline V lookup: CDR1 MGHDK, CDR2 SYGVNS. V shed 5 bases and J 4 bases; nucleotides not matched to a gene: 9. CDR3: CASSLSGKFPDTQYF. The CDR3 DNA reads as TGTGCCAGCAGTTTGAGCGGGAAATTCCCAGATACGCAGTATTTT. Full variable domain (rest looked up from reference TRBV25-1 and TRBJ2-3): EADIYQTPRYLVIGTGKKITLECSQTMGHDKMYWYQQDPGMELHLIHYSYGVNSTEKGDLSSESTVSRIRTEHFPLTLESARPSHTSQYLCASSLSGKFPDTQYFGPGTRLTVL.

The chain carries TRBV16 and TRBJ1-1; D is undetermined. The CDR3 extends over 15 amino acids. In germline, CDR1 is KGHSY, CDR2 FQNENV. Trimming cost V 0 bases and J 4 bases, with 12 bases left between them. CDR3 bases: TGTGCCAGCAGCCAATCGATCTTGCAGTTCACTGAAGCTTTCTTT. It translates to CASSQSILQFTEAFF.

J is TRBJ2-2 and V is TRBV7-3; 9 positions match TRBD1. CDR3 length equals 17 residues. With 0 bases clipped from V and 1 base from J, the junction kept 3 bases outside the gene matches. Germline lookup yields CDR1 SGHTA and CDR2 FQGTGA. The CDR3 nucleotides are TGTGCCAGCAGCTTAACCCGGGACAGGGTGAACACCGGGGAGCTGTTTTTT. Protein product: CASSLTRDRVNTGELFF.

This chain links TRBV18 with TRBJ2-1; no clear D gene. Germline lookup yields CDR1 KGHSH and CDR2 LQKENI. There are 14 residues in the CDR3. Trimming stripped 0 bases from V and 10 bases from J, with 13 bases between. The CDR3 DNA reads as TGTGCCAGCTCACCACCGAGGCCAGCTCAAGAGCAGTTCTTC. This gives the protein CASSPPRPAQEQFF.

The gene calls are TRBV14 and TRBJ1-2; TRBD1 matches 11 bases. Germline V gives CDR1 SGHDN, CDR2 FVKESK. Germline trimming cut 1 base from V and 4 bases from J; bases unmatched to any gene: 14. This CDR3 region has 19 residues. The DNA for the CDR3 is TGTGCCAGCAGCCAAGGGCCCCCTCTATGGACAGGGGGCGGCTATGGCTACACCTTC. This translates into CASSQGPPLWTGGGYGYTF.

The chain is built from TRBV5-4 and TRBJ1-2; 10 bases are a match to TRBD1. The V and J ends lost 4 bases and 4 bases, in that order; junction bases with no gene match: 10. Germline-derived CDR1 and CDR2 are SGHNT and YYREEE (reference sequence). CDR3 length: 16 amino acids. The CDR3 here is CASSQGQGTGSYGYTF. The CDR3 DNA sequence: TGTGCCAGCAGCCAGGGACAGGGGACTGGTAGCTATGGCTACACCTTC.

J is TRBJ1-2 and V is TRBV24-1; a weak D match, TRBD1 (5 bases). The length of the CDR3 is 13 residues. Germline V gene lookup returns CDR1 KGHDR and CDR2 SFDVKD. Trimming stripped 0 bases from V and 8 bases from J, with 9 bases between. Written as DNA, the CDR3 is TGTGCCACCAGTGATTTGTGGCAGGGAGGCTACACCTTC. Its translation is CATSDLWQGGYTF.

The sample holds one count of this clone. The V call is TRBV6-5, the J call TRBJ1-1, with a possible D match to TRBD1 (5 bases). Germline CDR1 MNHEY, CDR2 SVGAGI. Trimming stripped 1 base from V and 1 base from J, with 10 bases between. The CDR3 has 15 amino acids. The CDR3 DNA reads TGTGCCAGCAGTTACTGGGGCGGCAGGAACACTGAAGCTTTCTTT. Amino acid sequence: CASSYWGGRNTEAFF.

The chain is built from TRBV5-1 and TRBJ2-7; 10 nucleotides line up with TRBD1. The CDR3 consists of 15 residues. V was pared by 3 bases and J by 4 bases, with 7 bases of the junction left unmatched. Germline CDR1 and CDR2: SGHRS and YFSETQ. Here the CDR3 DNA reads TGCGCCAGCAGCTCCGTCGGGACAGGGGATTACGAGCAGTACTTC. It encodes CASSSVGTGDYEQYF.

This clone was counted once. The CDR3: CATIPRGVYEQYV. The CDR3 region has the DNA TGTGCCACCATTCCGCGGGGTGTGTACGAGCAGTACGTC. V gene TRBV24-1 combines with J gene TRBJ2-7, with D possibly TRBD2 on 6 matching bases. The length of the CDR3 is 13 residues. Germline values: CDR1 KGHDR, CDR2 SFDVKD. V was cut by 8 bases and J by 4 bases, with 14 bases left in between.

This clone showed up just a few times. The gene calls are TRBV3-1 (or the pseudogene TRBV3-2) and TRBJ1-3; 7 nucleotides agree with TRBD1. The trim removed 4 bases at V and 4 bases at J, leaving 4 bases unmatched. This CDR3 is built from 14 residues. Germline CDR1 is LGHDT and CDR2 is YNNKEL (reference sequence). As DNA, the CDR3 is TGTGCCAGCAGCCCGCGGGACAGAGGAAACACCATATATTTT. Translating it yields CASSPRDRGNTIYF.

This chain links TRBV18 with TRBJ1-4; TRBD1 agrees at 7 bases. Losses at the gene ends were 1 base for V and 0 bases for J; bases not matched to a gene: 8. CDR1 is KGHSH, CDR2 LQKENI, per germline. The CDR3 is made up of 18 amino acids. In DNA, the CDR3 is TGTGCCAGCTCACCACAAAGACAGGGCGCTGCAACTAATGAAAAACTGTTTTTT. It translates to CASSPQRQGAATNEKLFF.

This chain links TRBV4-2 with TRBJ2-3; D possibly corresponds to TRBD1 (6 bases). CDR1 LGHNA and CDR2 YNFKEQ come from the germline V gene. The CDR3 runs to 17 residues. V was cut by 1 base and J by 6 bases, with 20 bases left in between. CDR3 residues: CASSQGVRGPSPDTQYF. The CDR3 DNA reads TGTGCCAGCAGCCAAGGCGTCAGGGGCCCCTCCCCGGATACGCAGTATTTT.

The chain recombines TRBV7-2 with TRBJ2-7; D not resolved. Germline assignment: CDR1 SGHTA and CDR2 FQGNSA. Trimming stripped 4 bases from V and 6 bases from J, with 16 bases between. The CDR3 contains 14 residues. The DNA of the CDR3 is TGTGCCAGCAGCTACCCTAGTTTGCTCGGCGAGCAGTACTTC. It yields the protein CASSYPSLLGEQYF.

The chain couples TRBV27 to TRBJ1-2, with D maybe TRBD1 (6 bases). V shed 0 bases and J shed 1 base, with 15 bases lying between them. The CDR3 covers 17 residues. In germline, CDR1 is MNHEY, CDR2 SMNVEV (reference sequence). CDR3 amino acids: CASSLSVGDNLNYGYTF. CDR3 nucleotides: TGTGCCAGCAGTTTATCGGTTGGGGACAACCTTAACTATGGCTACACCTTC.

V is TRBV5-1 and J is TRBJ2-5, with 7 bases fitting TRBD1. The germline CDR1 and CDR2 sequences are SGHRS and YFSETQ. The V segment lost 2 bases and the J segment 2 bases; nucleotides outside the gene matches: 3. This CDR3 region has 14 residues. Here the CDR3 reads CASSFGTAQETQYF. In nucleotides, the CDR3 is TGCGCCAGCAGCTTCGGGACAGCTCAAGAGACCCAGTACTTC.

The rearrangement links TRBV27 to TRBJ1-4, with D unresolved. Germline V lookup: CDR1 MNHEY, CDR2 SMNVEV (reference sequence). V was trimmed by 0 bases and J by 10 bases, leaving 18 bases between them. The CDR3 is 16 amino acids. The CDR3 bases are TGTGCCAGCAGTTTATCCCCCGGGATTGGGTTTGTAAAACTGTTTTTT. This translates into CASSLSPGIGFVKLFF.

The rearrangement joins TRBV5-6 to TRBJ1-2; no clear D. CDR1 is SGHDT, CDR2 YYEEEE, per germline. V lost 0 bases and J 5 bases, leaving 8 bases between the germline ends. The CDR3 has 13 amino acids. The CDR3: CASSLGQNYGYTF. CDR3 DNA: TGTGCCAGCAGCTTGGGCCAGAATTATGGCTACACCTTC.

The genes are TRBV2 and TRBJ2-1; perhaps TRBD1 as D (5 bases). V was pared by 6 bases and J by 4 bases, with 10 bases between. Per the germline V gene, CDR1 is SNHLY and CDR2 is FYNNEI. This CDR3 region has 13 residues. CDR3 coding DNA: TGTGCCAGCAGCAGGGCCTTTTACAATGAGCAGTTCTTC. Translation gives CASSRAFYNEQFF.

This chain joins TRBV2 and TRBJ2-5; 12 nucleotides align to TRBD2. Losses at the gene ends were 6 bases for V and 5 bases for J; bases not matched to a gene: 19. Germline CDR1 and CDR2: SNHLY and FYNNEI. The CDR3 has 19 residues. The CDR3 loop reads CASSIRELAGGKGGETQYF. DNA for the CDR3: TGTGCCAGCAGCATAAGGGAGCTAGCGGGAGGGAAAGGCGGGGAGACCCAGTACTTC.

A single count supports this clone. The chain couples TRBV15 to TRBJ1-4; 7 nucleotides match TRBD1. The CDR3 consists of 15 residues. After removal of 0 bases from V and 10 bases from J, the junction contained 8 bases not matched to a gene. Germline V lookup: CDR1 LNHNV, CDR2 YYDKDF (reference sequence). CDR3: CATSREGTASGKLFF. CDR3 bases: TGTGCCACCAGCAGAGAGGGGACAGCGTCGGGAAAACTGTTTTTT.

The V gene is TRBV4-3, the J gene TRBJ1-4; D is possibly TRBD1 (5 bases). The CDR3 sequence is 15 residues long. Germline V lookup: CDR1 LGHNA, CDR2 YSLEER. Between the trimmed V and J ends, which lost 1 base and 8 bases, there was a span of 14 bases. Here the CDR3 reads CASSQGGVDGEKLFF. The CDR3 DNA is TGCGCCAGCAGCCAAGGGGGGGTTGACGGGGAAAAACTGTTTTTT.

V usage is TRBV6-2 or TRBV6-3 and J usage is TRBJ2-1; the match to TRBD2 covers 7 bases. V lost 5 bases, J lost 6 bases, and 13 bases stayed unmatched. The CDR3 contains 16 residues. The germline CDR1 and CDR2 sequences are MNHEY and SVGEGT. The CDR3 spells CASSPIGAGVSNEQFF. CDR3 nucleotides: TGTGCCAGCAGTCCCATAGGGGCGGGGGTGTCCAATGAGCAGTTCTTC.